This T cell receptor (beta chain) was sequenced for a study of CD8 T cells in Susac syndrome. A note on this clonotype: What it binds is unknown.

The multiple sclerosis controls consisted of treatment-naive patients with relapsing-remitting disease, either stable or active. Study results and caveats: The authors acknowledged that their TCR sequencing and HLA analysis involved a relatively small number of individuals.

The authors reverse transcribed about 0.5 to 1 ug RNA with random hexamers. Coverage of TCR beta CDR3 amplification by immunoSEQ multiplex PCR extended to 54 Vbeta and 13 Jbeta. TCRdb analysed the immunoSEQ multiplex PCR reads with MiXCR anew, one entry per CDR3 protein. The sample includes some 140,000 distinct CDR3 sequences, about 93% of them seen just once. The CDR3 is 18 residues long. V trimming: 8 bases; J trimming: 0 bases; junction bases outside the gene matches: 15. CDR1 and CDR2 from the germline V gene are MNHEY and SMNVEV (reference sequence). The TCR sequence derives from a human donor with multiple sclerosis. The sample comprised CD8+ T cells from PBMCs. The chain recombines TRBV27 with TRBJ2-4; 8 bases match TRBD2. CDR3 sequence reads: CASSTRGSGSIAKNIQYF. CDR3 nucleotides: TGTGCCAGCTCCACTCGGGGGAGCGGGAGTATAGCCAAAAACATTCAGTACTTC.